The 21 T cell receptor beta chains given below trace back to one sample, sequenced in a study of blood T cell repertoires in COVID-19. Repertoires were generated with immunoSEQ multiplex PCR, while TCRdb's copy carries only in-frame clones and drops some. Here the sample spans roughly 280,000 clones, about nine tenths being singletons. What was sequenced was PBMCs or T cells enriched from blood (not recorded which). These receptors originate from a woman between 50 and 59 years old who had recovered from COVID-19.

This chain links TRBV2 with TRBJ1-1, with D tentatively TRBD1 (6 bases). Germline CDR1 reads SNHLY; CDR2 reads FYNNEI. V shed 7 bases and J shed 3 bases, with 12 bases lying between them. The CDR3 totals 13 residues. As DNA, the CDR3 is TGTGCCAGCAAGCCCACAGGGTACACTGAAGCTTTCTTT. Its translation: CASKPTGYTEAFF.

Note on this clone: This CDR3 is also generated by other DNA sequences in the sample. The chain is built from TRBV2 and TRBJ2-7, with 9 bases that match TRBD1. This CDR3 contains 14 residues. The V and J ends lost 6 bases and 2 bases, in that order; junction bases with no gene match: 5. Germline loops: CDR1 SNHLY, CDR2 FYNNEI. CDR3 amino acids: CASRPGQGTYEQYF. The CDR3 DNA follows: TGTGCCAGCAGGCCGGGACAGGGTACCTACGAGCAGTACTTC.

The chain joins TRBV28 to TRBJ2-2; D is possibly TRBD1 (5 bases). V was shortened by 3 bases and J by 2 bases, with 13 bases between the two germline ends. The germline V gene encodes CDR1 MDHEN and CDR2 SYDVKM. The CDR3 extends over 16 amino acids. Here the CDR3 reads CASSFFSGFNTGELFF. CDR3 sequence (DNA): TGTGCCAGCAGTTTTTTCTCAGGGTTTAACACCGGGGAGCTGTTTTTT.

Worth noting for this clone: Other DNA sequences in this specimen translate into the identical CDR3. This rearrangement joins TRBV7-3 to TRBJ1-1, with D perhaps matching TRBD1 (5 bases). Germline CDR1 and CDR2: SGHTA and FQGTGA. The CDR3 is 13 residues long. V was clipped by 5 bases and J by 2 bases, with 9 bases between them. CDR3 DNA sequence: TGTGCCAGCAGCCGACAGAGAAACACTGAAGCTTTCTTT. This sequence encodes CASSRQRNTEAFF.

The chain uses TRBV5-6 and TRBJ1-6; 7 nucleotides line up with TRBD1. Germline trimming cut 2 bases from V and 7 bases from J; bases unmatched to any gene: 6. The CDR3 has 15 amino acids. Germline CDR1 SGHDT, CDR2 YYEEEE. The CDR3 sequence is CASSFSDRKNSPLHF. The CDR3 nucleotides are TGTGCCAGCAGCTTCTCGGACAGGAAGAATTCACCCCTCCACTTT.

This rearrangement joins TRBV2 to TRBJ1-5; 7 bases are shared with TRBD1. Germline CDR1 and CDR2: SNHLY and FYNNEI. The CDR3 is made up of 15 amino acids. V lost 6 bases, J lost 1 base, and 6 bases stayed unmatched. DNA for the CDR3: TGTGCCAGCAGAAGGGACAGTCGAAGCAATCAGCCCCAGCATTTT. It specifies CASRRDSRSNQPQHF.

This chain links TRBV7-9 with TRBJ2-7; TRBD2 is a possible D gene (6 bases). The CDR3 is made up of 14 amino acids. The V gene lost 3 bases and the J gene lost 1 base, with 10 bases spanning the gap. CDR1 and CDR2 (germline): SEHNR, FQNEAQ (reference sequence). The CDR3, as DNA: TGTGCCAGCAGCTTCCAGGGAGGATCCTACGAGCAGTACTTC. This codes for CASSFQGGSYEQYF.

The genes are TRBV11-3 and TRBJ2-7; 7 bases map to TRBD1. Trimming took 4 bases from V and 2 from J; bases not matched to a gene: 5. The CDR3 extends over 14 amino acids. Per the germline V gene, CDR1 is SGHNT and CDR2 is YENEEA. Written as DNA, the CDR3 is TGTGCCAGCAGCTCCGGACAGGCCCCCTACGAGCAGTACTTC. As protein: CASSSGQAPYEQYF.

This chain joins TRBV19 and TRBJ2-7; tentative D call: TRBD1 (5 bases). The CDR3 consists of 16 residues. V lost 3 bases, J lost 5 bases, and 20 bases lay in between. CDR1 is LNHDA, CDR2 SQIVND, per germline (reference sequence). The CDR3 sequence: CASSISPSREWDEQYF. Written as DNA, the CDR3 is TGTGCCAGTAGTATTTCCCCCTCCAGGGAATGGGACGAGCAGTACTTC.

The rearrangement uses TRBV28 and TRBJ2-1; possibly TRBD2 for D (6 bases). Trimming took 6 bases from V and 0 from J, leaving 21 bases between them. CDR3 length equals 18 residues. The germline V gene has CDR1 MDHEN and CDR2 SYDVKM. CDR3 coding DNA: TGTGCCAGCAGAGCTAACCTCCGGGGGTCGGCCTCCTACAATGAGCAGTTCTTC. As protein: CASRANLRGSASYNEQFF.

The chain employs TRBV5-8 and TRBJ1-6; 9 nucleotides match TRBD1. The CDR3 has 15 amino acids. Germline trimming cut 9 bases from V and 5 bases from J; bases unmatched to any gene: 9. The germline gives CDR1 SGHTS, CDR2 YDEGEE. CDR3 sequence (DNA): TGTGCCATCCGTAGTACAGGGGGCAATAATTCACCCCTCCACTTT. Protein product: CAIRSTGGNNSPLHF. Complete variable domain (other parts from reference TRBV5-8 and TRBJ1-6): EAGVTQSPTHLIKTRGQQATLRCSPISGHTSVYWYQQALGLGLQFLLWYDEGEERNRGNFPPRFSGRQFPNYSSELNVNALELEDSALYLCAIRSTGGNNSPLHFGNGTRLTVT.

The V and J genes are TRBV18 and TRBJ1-1; no reliable D call. Germline CDR1 reads KGHSH; CDR2 reads LQKENI. CDR3 length: 14 amino acids. Trimming left V 3 bases short and J 4 bases short, with 12 bases between. CDR3 bases: TGTGCCAGCTCACCGAGGACTGCGATCACTGAAGCTTTCTTT. Encoded protein: CASSPRTAITEAFF. Variable domain in full (rest from reference TRBV18 and TRBJ1-1): NAGVMQNPRHLVRRRGQEARLRCSPMKGHSHVYWYRQLPEEGLKFMVYLQKENIIDESGMPKERFSAEFPKEGPSILRIQQVVRGDSAAYFCASSPRTAITEAFFGQGTRLTVV.

This chain joins TRBV5-4 and TRBJ2-1, with 8 bases aligning to TRBD2. The CDR3 consists of 15 residues. The J segment lost 2 bases and the V segment lost 0 bases, leaving 1 base of the junction unmatched. Germline-derived CDR1 and CDR2 are SGHNT and YYREEE (reference sequence). The CDR3 DNA follows: TGTGCCAGCAGCTTGGGGGGACTAGCCTACAATGAGCAGTTCTTC. Translating it yields CASSLGGLAYNEQFF.

This sequence joins TRBV4-3 and TRBJ2-7; tentative D call: TRBD2 (5 bases). Looked up from germline, CDR1 is LGHNA and CDR2 is YSLEER. Trimming stripped 1 base from V and 3 bases from J, with 13 bases between. The CDR3 loop spans 15 amino acids. In DNA form, the CDR3 reads TGCGCCAGCAGCCAAGTACGGACTGGCCACTACGAGCAGTACTTC. Translating it yields CASSQVRTGHYEQYF.

The chain's CDR3 is CASSPPRDGVYEQYF. CDR3 DNA sequence: TGTGCCAGCAGCCCCCCGAGGGATGGGGTCTACGAGCAGTACTTC. The rearrangement links TRBV7-9 to TRBJ2-7; maybe TRBD2 (5 bases). Germline lookup yields CDR1 SEHNR and CDR2 FQNEAQ (reference sequence). The V end lost 5 bases, the J end lost 3 bases, and 17 bases lay between the germline ends. The CDR3 extends over 15 amino acids.

The chain recombines TRBV7-6 with TRBJ2-7, with 9 nucleotides matching TRBD1. This CDR3 region has 15 residues. J was trimmed by 6 bases and V by 1 base; bases with no gene match: 7. Germline V CDR1 and CDR2: SGHVS, FNYEAQ. The chain's CDR3 is CASSLGRTGVGEQYF. The CDR3 nucleotides read TGTGCCAGCAGCTTAGGGCGGACAGGGGTGGGCGAGCAGTACTTC.

The chain combines TRBV11-2 with TRBJ1-3; no clear D gene. The V end lost 5 bases, the J end lost 0 bases, and 8 bases lay between the germline ends. This CDR3 has 14 residues. Germline assignment: CDR1 SGHAT and CDR2 FQNNGV. CDR3 in DNA: TGTGCCAGCAGCCAACTAAGCTCTGGAAACACCATATATTTT. Translating it yields CASSQLSSGNTIYF. Complete variable domain (other parts from reference TRBV11-2 and TRBJ1-3): EAGVAQSPRYKIIEKRQSVAFWCNPISGHATLYWYQQILGQGPKLLIQFQNNGVVDDSQLPKDRFSAERLKGVDSTLKIQPAKLEDSAVYLCASSQLSSGNTIYFGEGSWLTVV.

Here the CDR3 DNA reads TGTGCCAGCACCCAACGGGGGGTCTACACCGGGGAGCTGTTTTTT. Translating gives CASTQRGVYTGELFF. The gene calls are TRBV6-6 and TRBJ2-2; 7 nucleotides match TRBD2. V was clipped by 7 bases and J by 3 bases; unmatched bases: 8. The germline CDR1 and CDR2 sequences are MNHNY and SVGAGI (reference sequence). This CDR3 has 15 residues.

This rearrangement joins TRBV7-3 to TRBJ1-1; perhaps TRBD1 as D (6 bases). This CDR3 contains 16 residues. Germline values: CDR1 SGHTA, CDR2 FQGTGA. The V and J ends lost 2 bases and 1 base respectively, with 14 bases between them. CDR3 DNA: TGTGCCAGCAGCTTACAGGCAGGGGTCGCGAACACTGAAGCTTTCTTT. Protein sequence: CASSLQAGVANTEAFF.

The rearrangement links TRBV28 to TRBJ1-2; D is ambiguous. Germline CDR1 reads MDHEN; CDR2 reads SYDVKM. The CDR3 is 12 residues long. Trimming removed 6 bases from V and 4 bases from J, with 9 bases in between. CDR3 nucleotide sequence: TGTGCCAGCAGCCAGGTGTCCTATGGCTACACCTTC. This gives the protein CASSQVSYGYTF.

The J gene is TRBJ1-3, the V gene TRBV5-1, with D possibly matching TRBD1 (6 bases). Per germline, CDR1 SGHRS and CDR2 YFSETQ. The V and J ends lost 3 bases and 0 bases respectively, with 13 bases between them. The CDR3 covers 16 residues. DNA for the CDR3: TGCGCCAGCAGCTCCGGGACATTACGCTCTGGAAACACCATATATTTT. Translated, it gives CASSSGTLRSGNTIYF.